The clone carrying this T cell receptor beta chain was counted between two and nine times. Its specificity is unknown. TCRB transcripts that were expressed got sequenced, as all of the isolated RNA had been reverse transcribed. Method: immunoSEQ multiplex PCR; TCRdb's copy keeps in-frame clones and lacks some. This sample has over 150,000 clones, with around 8.5% found just once. Trimming shortened V by 3 bases and J by 0 bases, and 12 bases separated the two germline ends. CDR1 is SGHTA and CDR2 is FQGNSA in the germline V gene. This CDR3 comprises 15 residues. Researchers reported sorting CD4+ naive, central memory, regulatory and stem cell-like memory cells via CD45RO/CCR7/CD25/CD127/CD95/CD27. These data belong to a study of beta chain features in type 1 diabetes. The wider study: Healthy donors resembled patients in age, gender and cell yields. Regarding the study as a whole: Moderate yet significant TCRB CDR3 shortening was seen in Type 1 diabetes patients in all four CD4+ subsets. Patients with type 1 diabetes carried fewer insertions and had more deletions at their VDJ junctions.

The origin of this receptor is a man younger than 35 in good health. The sample consisted of central memory CD4+ T cells from blood. The V and J genes are TRBV7-2 and TRBJ2-7, with D possibly being TRBD1 (5 bases). The CDR3 loop is CASSLGPASSYEQYF. The DNA of the CDR3 is TGTGCCAGCAGCTTGGGGCCTGCCAGCTCCTACGAGCAGTACTTC.